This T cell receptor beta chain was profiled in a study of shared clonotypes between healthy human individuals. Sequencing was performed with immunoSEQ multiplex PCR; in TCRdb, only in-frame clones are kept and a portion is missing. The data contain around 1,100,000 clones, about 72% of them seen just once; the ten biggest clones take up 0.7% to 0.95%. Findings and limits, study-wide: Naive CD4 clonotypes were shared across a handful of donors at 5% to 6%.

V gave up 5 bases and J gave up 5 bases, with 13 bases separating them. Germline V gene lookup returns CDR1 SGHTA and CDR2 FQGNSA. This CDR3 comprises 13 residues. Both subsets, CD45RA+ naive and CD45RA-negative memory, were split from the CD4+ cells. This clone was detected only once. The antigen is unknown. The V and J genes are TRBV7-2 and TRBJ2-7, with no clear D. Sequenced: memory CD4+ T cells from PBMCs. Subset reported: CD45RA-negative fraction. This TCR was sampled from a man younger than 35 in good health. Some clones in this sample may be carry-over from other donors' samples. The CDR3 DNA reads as TGTGCCAGCAGCCTCGAGAACGGTCACGAGCAGTACTTC. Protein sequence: CASSLENGHEQYF.